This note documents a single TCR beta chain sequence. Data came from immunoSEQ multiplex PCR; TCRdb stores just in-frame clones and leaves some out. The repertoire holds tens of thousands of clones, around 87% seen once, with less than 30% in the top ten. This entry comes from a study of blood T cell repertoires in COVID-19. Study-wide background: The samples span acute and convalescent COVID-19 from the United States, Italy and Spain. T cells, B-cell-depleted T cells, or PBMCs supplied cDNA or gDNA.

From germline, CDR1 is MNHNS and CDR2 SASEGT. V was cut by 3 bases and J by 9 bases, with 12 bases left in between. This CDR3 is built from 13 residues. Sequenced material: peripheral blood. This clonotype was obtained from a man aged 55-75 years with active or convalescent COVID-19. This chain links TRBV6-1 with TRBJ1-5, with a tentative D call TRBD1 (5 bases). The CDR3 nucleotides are TGTGCCAGCAGTGAGGGCGGGGGTCGGCCCCAGCATTTT. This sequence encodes CASSEGGGRPQHF.